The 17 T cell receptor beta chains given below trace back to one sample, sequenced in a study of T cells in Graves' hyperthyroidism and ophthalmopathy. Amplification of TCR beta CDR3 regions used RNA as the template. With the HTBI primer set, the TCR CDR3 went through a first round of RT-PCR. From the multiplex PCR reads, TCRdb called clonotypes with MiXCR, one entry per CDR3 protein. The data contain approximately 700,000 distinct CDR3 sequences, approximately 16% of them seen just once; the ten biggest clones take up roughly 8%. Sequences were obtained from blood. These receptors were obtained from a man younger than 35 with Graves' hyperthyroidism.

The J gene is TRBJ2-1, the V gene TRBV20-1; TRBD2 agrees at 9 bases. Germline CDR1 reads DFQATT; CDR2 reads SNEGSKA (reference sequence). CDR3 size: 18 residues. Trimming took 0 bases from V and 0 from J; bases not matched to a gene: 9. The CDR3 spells CSARDSASGMSSYNEQFF. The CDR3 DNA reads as TGCAGTGCTAGAGATAGTGCTAGCGGGATGAGCTCCTACAATGAGCAGTTCTTC.

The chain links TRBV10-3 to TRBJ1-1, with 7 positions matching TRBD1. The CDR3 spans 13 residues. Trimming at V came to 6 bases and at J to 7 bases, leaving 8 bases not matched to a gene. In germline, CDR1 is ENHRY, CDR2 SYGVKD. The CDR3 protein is CAIRRRGLDEAFF. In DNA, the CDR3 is TGTGCCATCAGAAGAAGGGGGCTCGATGAAGCTTTCTTT.

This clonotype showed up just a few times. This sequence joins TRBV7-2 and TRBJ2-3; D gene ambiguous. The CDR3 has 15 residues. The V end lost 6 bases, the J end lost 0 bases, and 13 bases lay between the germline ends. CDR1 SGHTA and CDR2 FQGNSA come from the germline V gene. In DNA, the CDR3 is TGTGCCAGCAGTCCCATGACTCGAAGCACAGATACGCAGTATTTT. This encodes CASSPMTRSTDTQYF. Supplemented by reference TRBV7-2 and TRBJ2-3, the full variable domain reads GAGVSQSPSNKVTEKGKDVELRCDPISGHTALYWYRQSLGQGLEFLIYFQGNSAPDKSGLPSDRFSAERTGGSVSTLTIQRTQQEDSAVYLCASSPMTRSTDTQYFGPGTRLTVL.

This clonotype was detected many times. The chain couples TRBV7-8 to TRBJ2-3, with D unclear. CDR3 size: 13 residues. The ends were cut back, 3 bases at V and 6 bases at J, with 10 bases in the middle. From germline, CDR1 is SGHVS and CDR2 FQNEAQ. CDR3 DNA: TGTGCCAGCAGCTTGATAGGGCCCGATACGCAGTATTTT. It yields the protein CASSLIGPDTQYF.

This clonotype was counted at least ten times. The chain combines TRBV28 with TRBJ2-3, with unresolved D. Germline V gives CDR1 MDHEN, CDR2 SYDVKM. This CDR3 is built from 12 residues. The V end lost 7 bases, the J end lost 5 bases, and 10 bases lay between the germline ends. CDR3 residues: CASKSMGDTQYF. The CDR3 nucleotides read TGTGCCAGCAAATCGATGGGAGATACGCAGTATTTT.

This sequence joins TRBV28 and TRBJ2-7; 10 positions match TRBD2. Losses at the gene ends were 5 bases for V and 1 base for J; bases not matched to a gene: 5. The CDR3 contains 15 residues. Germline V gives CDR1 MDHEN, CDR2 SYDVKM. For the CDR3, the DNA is TGTGCCAGCAGTCCCCCTAGCGGGAGTTCCTACGAGCAGTACTTC. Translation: CASSPPSGSSYEQYF.

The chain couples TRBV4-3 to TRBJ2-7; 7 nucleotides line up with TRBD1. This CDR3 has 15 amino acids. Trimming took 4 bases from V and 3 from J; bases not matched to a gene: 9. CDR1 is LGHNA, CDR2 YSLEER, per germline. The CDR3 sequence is CASSREPGQSYEQYF. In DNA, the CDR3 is TGCGCCAGCAGCCGCGAACCGGGACAGAGCTACGAGCAGTACTTC.

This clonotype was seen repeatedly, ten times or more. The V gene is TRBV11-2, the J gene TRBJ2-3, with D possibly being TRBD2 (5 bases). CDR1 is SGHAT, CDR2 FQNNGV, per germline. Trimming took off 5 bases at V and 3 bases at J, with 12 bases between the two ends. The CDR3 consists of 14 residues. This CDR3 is CASSPPEVTDTQYF. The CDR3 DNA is TGTGCCAGCAGCCCCCCGGAGGTGACAGATACGCAGTATTTT. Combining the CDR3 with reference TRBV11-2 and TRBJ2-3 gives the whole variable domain EAGVAQSPRYKIIEKRQSVAFWCNPISGHATLYWYQQILGQGPKLLIQFQNNGVVDDSQLPKDRFSAERLKGVDSTLKIQPAKLEDSAVYLCASSPPEVTDTQYFGPGTRLTVL.

The CDR3 DNA sequence: TGTGCCAGCTCACAAGGGATGGACTCCCAGAACACCGGGGAGCTGTTTTTT. Translating it yields CASSQGMDSQNTGELFF. The genes are TRBV18 and TRBJ2-2; tentative D call: TRBD2 (5 bases). This CDR3 is built from 17 residues. V gave up 4 bases and J gave up 1 base, with 16 bases separating them. Germline CDR1 reads KGHSH; CDR2 reads LQKENI.

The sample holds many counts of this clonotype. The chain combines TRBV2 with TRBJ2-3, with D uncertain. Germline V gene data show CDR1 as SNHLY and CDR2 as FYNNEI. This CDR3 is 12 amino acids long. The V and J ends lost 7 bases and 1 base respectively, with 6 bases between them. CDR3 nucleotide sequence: TGTGCCAGCATGACCGGCACAGATACGCAGTATTTT. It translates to CASMTGTDTQYF.

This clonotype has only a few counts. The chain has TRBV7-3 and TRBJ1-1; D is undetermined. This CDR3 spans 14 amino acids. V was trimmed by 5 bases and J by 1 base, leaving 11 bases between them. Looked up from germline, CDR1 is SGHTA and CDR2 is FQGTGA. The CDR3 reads CASSPNPGNTEAFF. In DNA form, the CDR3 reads TGTGCCAGCAGCCCCAACCCCGGGAACACTGAAGCTTTCTTT.

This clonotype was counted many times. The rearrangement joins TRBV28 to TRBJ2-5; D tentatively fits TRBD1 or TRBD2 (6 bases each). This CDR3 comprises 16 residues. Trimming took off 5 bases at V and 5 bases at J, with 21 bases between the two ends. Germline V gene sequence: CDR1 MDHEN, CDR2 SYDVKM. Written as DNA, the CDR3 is TGTGCCAGCAGTCTGCCCCGGGCAGGGGCGGGGGAGACCCAGTACTTC. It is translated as CASSLPRAGAGETQYF. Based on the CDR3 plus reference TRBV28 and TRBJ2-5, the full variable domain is DVKVTQSSRYLVKRTGEKVFLECVQDMDHENMFWYRQDPGLGLRLIYFSYDVKMKEKGDIPEGYSVSREKKERFSLILESASTNQTSMYLCASSLPRAGAGETQYFGPGTRLLVL.

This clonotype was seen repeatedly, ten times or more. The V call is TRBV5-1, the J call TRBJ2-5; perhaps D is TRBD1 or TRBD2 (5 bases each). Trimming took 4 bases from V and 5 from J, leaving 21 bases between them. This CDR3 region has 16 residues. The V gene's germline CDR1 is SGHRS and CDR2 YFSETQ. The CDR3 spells CASSLEGSGTLETQYF. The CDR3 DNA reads TGCGCCAGCAGCCTAGAAGGGTCCGGGACGTTGGAGACCCAGTACTTC.

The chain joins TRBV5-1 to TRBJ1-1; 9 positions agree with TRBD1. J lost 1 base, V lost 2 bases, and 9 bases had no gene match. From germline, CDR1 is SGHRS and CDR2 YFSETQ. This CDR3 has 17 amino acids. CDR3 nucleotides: TGCGCCAGCAGCTTCGACAGGGGGACCATGTGGAACACTGAAGCTTTCTTT. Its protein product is CASSFDRGTMWNTEAFF.

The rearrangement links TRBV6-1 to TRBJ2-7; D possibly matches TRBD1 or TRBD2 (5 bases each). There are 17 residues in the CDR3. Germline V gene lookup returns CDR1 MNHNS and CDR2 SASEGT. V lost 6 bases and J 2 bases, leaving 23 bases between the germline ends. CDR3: CASRALNGAGGAYEQYF. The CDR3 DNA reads TGTGCCAGCAGAGCCCTGAACGGGGCTGGTGGTGCCTACGAGCAGTACTTC.

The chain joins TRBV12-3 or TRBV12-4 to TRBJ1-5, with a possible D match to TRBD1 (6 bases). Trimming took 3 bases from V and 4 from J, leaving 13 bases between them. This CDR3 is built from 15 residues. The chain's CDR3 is CASSFGGGWNQPQHF. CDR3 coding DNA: TGTGCCAGCAGTTTTGGGGGGGGCTGGAATCAGCCCCAGCATTTT.

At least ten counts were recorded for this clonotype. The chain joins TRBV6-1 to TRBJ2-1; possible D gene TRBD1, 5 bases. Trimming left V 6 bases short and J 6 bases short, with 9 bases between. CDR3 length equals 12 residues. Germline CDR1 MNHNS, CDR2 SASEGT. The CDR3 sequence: CASRDTVNEQFF. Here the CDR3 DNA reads TGTGCCAGCAGGGACACGGTCAATGAGCAGTTCTTC.